The 9 T cell receptor beta chains presented below share a single source sample, sequenced in a study of T cell responses to AZD1222 COVID-19 vaccine. The assay was immunoSEQ multiplex PCR, and TCRdb's table has in-frame clones only and misses some. The repertoire holds 95,000 to 150,000 clones, 70% to 90% seen once, with approximately 8.4% in the top ten. The sequences come from peripheral blood, collected on day 0 of AZD1222 vaccination. The source is an adult in good health.

The rearrangement links TRBV4-1 to TRBJ1-4; 7 nucleotides align to TRBD1. V dropped 0 bases and J dropped 15; count of bases not matched to a gene: 10. There are 14 residues in the CDR3. Germline V lookup: CDR1 MGHRA, CDR2 YSYEKL. CDR3 bases: TGCGCCAGCAGCCAAGATCGGACAGGATGGTCAATGTTTTTT. Its protein product is CASSQDRTGWSMFF.

This clone was counted only a few times. The V call is TRBV10-3, the J call TRBJ2-7; the match to TRBD1 covers 11 bases. The CDR3 length is 14 residues. Germline loops: CDR1 ENHRY, CDR2 SYGVKD. V shed 2 bases, J shed 6 bases, and the junction held 3 bases outside the gene matches. This chain's CDR3 is CAISERTGGGEQYF. The DNA for the CDR3 is TGTGCCATCAGTGAGCGGACAGGGGGCGGCGAGCAGTACTTC.

The V call is TRBV27, the J call TRBJ2-6; 7 bases match TRBD2. Germline V gives CDR1 MNHEY, CDR2 SMNVEV (reference sequence). V shed 8 bases, J shed 0 bases, and the junction held 7 bases outside the gene matches. CDR3 length: 16 amino acids. In DNA form, the CDR3 reads TGTGCCAGCTCAGCGGGACGGGGCTCTGGGGCCAACGTCCTGACTTTC. Its translation is CASSAGRGSGANVLTF.

V is TRBV27 and J is TRBJ2-2, with 8 bases aligning to TRBD1. The junction had 7 bases not matched to a gene; V was cut back by 8 bases and J by 2 bases. CDR1 MNHEY and CDR2 SMNVEV come from the germline V gene (reference sequence). The CDR3 sequence is 15 residues long. In nucleotides, the CDR3 is TGTGCCAGCGGAAACGGACAGGGAAACACCGGGGAGCTGTTTTTT. This sequence encodes CASGNGQGNTGELFF.

The V and J genes are TRBV19 and TRBJ2-7; 8 bases fit TRBD2. Trimming cost V 2 bases and J 2 bases; bases outside gene matches: 5. CDR1 is LNHDA and CDR2 is SQIVND in the germline V gene (reference sequence). The CDR3 totals 15 residues. CDR3 protein: CASSIRLAPTYEQYF. CDR3 coding DNA: TGTGCCAGTAGTATAAGACTAGCGCCGACCTACGAGCAGTACTTC.

V is TRBV3-1 (or the pseudogene TRBV3-2) and J is TRBJ1-6; D is uncertain. In germline, CDR1 is LGHDT, CDR2 YNNKEL (reference sequence). Trimming pared 1 base from V and 9 bases from J, leaving 13 bases between. The CDR3 extends over 15 amino acids. In nucleotides, the CDR3 is TGTGCCAGCAGCCAAGTAAGACTGCTAGGTTCACCCCTCCACTTT. Protein product: CASSQVRLLGSPLHF.

V gene TRBV6-5 combines with J gene TRBJ1-1; 7 positions agree with TRBD1. Trimming took 6 bases from V and 6 from J; bases not matched to a gene: 10. Looked up from germline, CDR1 is MNHEY and CDR2 is SVGAGI. The CDR3 covers 14 residues. This CDR3 is CASSPTQGFAEAFF. The DNA of the CDR3 is TGTGCCAGCAGCCCCACACAGGGGTTTGCTGAAGCTTTCTTT.

This chain links TRBV3-1 (or the pseudogene TRBV3-2) with TRBJ2-2; TRBD1 or TRBD2 may be the D gene (5 bases each). The CDR3 contains 17 residues. Trimming took off 1 base at V and 0 bases at J, with 12 bases between the two ends. Germline V gives CDR1 LGHDT, CDR2 YNNKEL (reference sequence). The DNA for the CDR3 is TGTGCCAGCAGCCAAGGTCTGGGACGTTCGAACACCGGGGAGCTGTTTTTT. Residues: CASSQGLGRSNTGELFF.

The chain joins TRBV5-3 to TRBJ2-3, with D hard to call. TRBV5-3 is known as an ORF, though its function is uncertain. The CDR3 runs 14 residues. The ends were cut back, 7 bases at V and 0 bases at J, with 12 bases in the middle. CDR3 in DNA: TGTGCCAGACCTGGGTGGGGAAGCACAGATACGCAGTATTTT. This sequence encodes CARPGWGSTDTQYF.